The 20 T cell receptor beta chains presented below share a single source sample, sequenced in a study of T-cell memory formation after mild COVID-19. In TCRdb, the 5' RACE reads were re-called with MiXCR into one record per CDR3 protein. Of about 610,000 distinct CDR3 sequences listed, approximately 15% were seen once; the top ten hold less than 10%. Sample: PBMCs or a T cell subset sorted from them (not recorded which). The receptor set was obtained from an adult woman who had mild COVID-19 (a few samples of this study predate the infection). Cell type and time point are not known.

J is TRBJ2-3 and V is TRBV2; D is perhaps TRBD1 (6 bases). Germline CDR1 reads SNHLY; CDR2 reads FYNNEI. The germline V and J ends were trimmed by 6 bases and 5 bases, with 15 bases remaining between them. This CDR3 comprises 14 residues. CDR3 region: CASRTGRPQDTQYF. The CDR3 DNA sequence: TGTGCCAGCAGGACAGGCAGACCACAAGATACGCAGTATTTT.

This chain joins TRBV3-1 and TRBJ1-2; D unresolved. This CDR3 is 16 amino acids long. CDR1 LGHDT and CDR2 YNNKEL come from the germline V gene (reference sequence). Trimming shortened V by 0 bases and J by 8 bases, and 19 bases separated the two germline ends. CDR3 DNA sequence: TGTGCCAGCAGCCAAGACTTCGGTAGCAGCCCTAGGGGCTACACCTTC. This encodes CASSQDFGSSPRGYTF.

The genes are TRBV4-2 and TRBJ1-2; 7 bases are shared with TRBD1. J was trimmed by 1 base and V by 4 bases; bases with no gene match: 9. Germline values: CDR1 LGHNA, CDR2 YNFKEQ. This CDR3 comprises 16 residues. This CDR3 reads CASSPTRQGYNYGYTF. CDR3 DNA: TGTGCCAGCAGCCCAACTCGACAGGGTTATAACTATGGCTACACCTTC.

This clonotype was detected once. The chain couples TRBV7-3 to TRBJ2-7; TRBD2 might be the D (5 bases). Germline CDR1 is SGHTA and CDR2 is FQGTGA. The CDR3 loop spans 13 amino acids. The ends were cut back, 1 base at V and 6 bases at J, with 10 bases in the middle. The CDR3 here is CASSLRETGEQYV. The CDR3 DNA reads TGTGCCAGCAGCTTAAGGGAGACGGGCGAGCAGTACGTC.

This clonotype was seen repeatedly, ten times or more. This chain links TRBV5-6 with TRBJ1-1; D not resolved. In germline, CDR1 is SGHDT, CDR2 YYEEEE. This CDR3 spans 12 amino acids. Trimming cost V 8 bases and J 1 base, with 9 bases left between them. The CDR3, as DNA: TGTGCCAGTAGTTTCAGGAACACTGAAGCTTTCTTT. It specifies CASSFRNTEAFF.

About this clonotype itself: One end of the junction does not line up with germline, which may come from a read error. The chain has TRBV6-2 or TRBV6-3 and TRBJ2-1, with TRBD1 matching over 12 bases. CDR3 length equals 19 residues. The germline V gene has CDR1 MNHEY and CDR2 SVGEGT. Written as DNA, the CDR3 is TGTGCCAGCAGTCACTCCAGCGGGACAGGGGGCGAATTTGCGTGGGAGCAGTTCTTC. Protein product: CASSHSSGTGGEFAWEQFF.

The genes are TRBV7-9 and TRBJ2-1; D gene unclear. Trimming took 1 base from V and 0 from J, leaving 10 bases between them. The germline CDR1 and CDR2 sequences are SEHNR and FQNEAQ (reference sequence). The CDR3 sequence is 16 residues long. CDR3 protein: CASSLGGLLSYNEQFF. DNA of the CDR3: TGTGCCAGCAGCTTAGGTGGCCTTCTCTCCTACAATGAGCAGTTCTTC.

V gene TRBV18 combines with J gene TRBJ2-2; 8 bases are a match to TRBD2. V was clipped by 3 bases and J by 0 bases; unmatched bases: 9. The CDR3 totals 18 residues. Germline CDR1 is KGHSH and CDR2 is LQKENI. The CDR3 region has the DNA TGTGCCAGCTCACCTCGGGCACTAGCGGACACGAACACCGGGGAGCTGTTTTTT. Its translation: CASSPRALADTNTGELFF.

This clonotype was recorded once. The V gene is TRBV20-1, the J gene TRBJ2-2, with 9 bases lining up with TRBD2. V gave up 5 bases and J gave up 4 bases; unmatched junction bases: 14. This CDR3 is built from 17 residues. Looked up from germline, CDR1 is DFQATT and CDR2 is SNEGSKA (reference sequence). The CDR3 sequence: CSAERKVAGVGTGELFF. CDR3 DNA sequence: TGCAGTGCTGAGAGAAAGGTAGCGGGAGTCGGCACCGGGGAGCTGTTTTTT.

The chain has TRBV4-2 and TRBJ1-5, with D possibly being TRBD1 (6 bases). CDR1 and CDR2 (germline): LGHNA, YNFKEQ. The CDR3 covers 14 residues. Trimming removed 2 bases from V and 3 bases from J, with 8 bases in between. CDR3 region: CASSQTGSNQPQHF. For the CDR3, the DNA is TGTGCCAGCAGCCAAACAGGGTCCAATCAGCCCCAGCATTTT.

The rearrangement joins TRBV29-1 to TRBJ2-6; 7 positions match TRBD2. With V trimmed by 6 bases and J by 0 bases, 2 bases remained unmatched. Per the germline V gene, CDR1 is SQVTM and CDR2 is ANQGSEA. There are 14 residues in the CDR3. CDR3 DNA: TGCAGCGTGGGGAGGGGCTCTGGGGCCAACGTCCTGACTTTC. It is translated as CSVGRGSGANVLTF.

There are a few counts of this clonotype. In DNA, the CDR3 is TGTGCCATCCGGGGAGACCAAGAGACCCAGTACTTC. It specifies CAIRGDQETQYF. The chain carries TRBV10-3 and TRBJ2-5, with D possibly matching TRBD2 (5 bases). The CDR3 runs 12 residues. Germline lookup yields CDR1 ENHRY and CDR2 SYGVKD. V lost 8 bases, J lost 0 bases, and 7 bases lay in between.

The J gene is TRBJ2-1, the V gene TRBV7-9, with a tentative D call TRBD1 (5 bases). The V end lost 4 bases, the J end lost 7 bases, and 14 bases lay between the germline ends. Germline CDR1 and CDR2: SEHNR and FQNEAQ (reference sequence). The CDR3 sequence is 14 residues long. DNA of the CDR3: TGTGCCAGCAGCTCTTACCAGGGCGCAAATGAGCAGTTCTTC. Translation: CASSSYQGANEQFF.

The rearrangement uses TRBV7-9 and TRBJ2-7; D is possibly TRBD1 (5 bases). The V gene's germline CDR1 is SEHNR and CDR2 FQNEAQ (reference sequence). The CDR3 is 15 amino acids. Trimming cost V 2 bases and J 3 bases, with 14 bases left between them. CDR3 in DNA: TGTGCCAGCAGCTTAACGATTGACAGAGTCTACGAGCAGTACTTC. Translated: CASSLTIDRVYEQYF.

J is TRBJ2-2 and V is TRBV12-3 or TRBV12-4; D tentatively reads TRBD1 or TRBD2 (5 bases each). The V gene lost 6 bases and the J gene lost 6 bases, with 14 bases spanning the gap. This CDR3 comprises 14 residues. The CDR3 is CASSPHGGPGELFF. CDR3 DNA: TGTGCCAGCAGCCCCCATGGGGGACCCGGGGAGCTGTTTTTT.

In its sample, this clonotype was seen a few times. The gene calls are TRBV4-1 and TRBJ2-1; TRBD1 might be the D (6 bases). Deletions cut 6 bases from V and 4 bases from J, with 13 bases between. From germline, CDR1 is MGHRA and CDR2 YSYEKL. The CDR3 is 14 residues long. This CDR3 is CASSGDNPYNEQFF. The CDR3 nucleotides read TGCGCCAGCAGTGGGGACAACCCTTACAATGAGCAGTTCTTC.

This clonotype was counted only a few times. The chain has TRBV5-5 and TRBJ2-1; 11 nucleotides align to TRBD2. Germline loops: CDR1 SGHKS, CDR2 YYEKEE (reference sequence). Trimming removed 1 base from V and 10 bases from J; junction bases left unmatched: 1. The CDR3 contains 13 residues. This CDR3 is CASSLTSGGEQFF. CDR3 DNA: TGTGCCAGCAGCTTGACTAGCGGGGGAGAGCAGTTCTTC.

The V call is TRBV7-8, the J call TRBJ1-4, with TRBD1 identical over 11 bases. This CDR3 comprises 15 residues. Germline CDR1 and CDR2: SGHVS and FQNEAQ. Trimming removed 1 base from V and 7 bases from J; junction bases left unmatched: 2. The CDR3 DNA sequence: TGTGCCAGCAGCTTAGAAGGGACAGGGGGTGAAAAACTGTTTTTT. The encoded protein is CASSLEGTGGEKLFF. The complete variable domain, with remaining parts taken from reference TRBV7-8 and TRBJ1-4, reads GAGVSQSPRYKVAKRGQDVALRCDPISGHVSLFWYQQALGQGPEFLTYFQNEAQLDKSGLPSDRFFAERPEGSVSTLKIQRTQQEDSAVYLCASSLEGTGGEKLFFGSGTQLSVL.

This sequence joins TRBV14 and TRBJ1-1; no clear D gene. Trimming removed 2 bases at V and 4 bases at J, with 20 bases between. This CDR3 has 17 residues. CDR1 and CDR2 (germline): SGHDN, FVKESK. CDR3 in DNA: TGTGCCAGCAGCCAACCCGTGGGCCCGTCGGTGGGCACTGAAGCTTTCTTT. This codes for CASSQPVGPSVGTEAFF.

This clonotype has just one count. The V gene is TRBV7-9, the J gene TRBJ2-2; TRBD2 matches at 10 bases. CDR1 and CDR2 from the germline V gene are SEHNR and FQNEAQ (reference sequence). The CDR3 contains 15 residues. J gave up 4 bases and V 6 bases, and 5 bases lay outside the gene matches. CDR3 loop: CASRTSGLLTGELFF. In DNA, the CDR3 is TGTGCCAGCAGGACTAGCGGGTTGCTCACCGGGGAGCTGTTTTTT.